This is a list of T cell receptor beta chains from one sample in a study of human T cells and chemical hapten exposure. TCRdb recomputed calls from the RACE reads with MiXCR, one row per CDR3 protein. The sample yields around 110,000 distinct CDR3 sequences, more than 10% seen once. This sample comprised whole blood, obtained in connection with sensitization to the hapten diphenylcyclopropenone (DPC). These receptors all stem from a woman aged 45-65 years with alopecia areata. Some clones in this sample may be carry-over from other donors' samples. The CDR3 runs from the conserved cysteine through the conserved F or W. D genes are given only for firm matches. Only part of the rows carry a size: once, few, many, or a class if the clone is expanded.

few,TRBJ1-6,TRBV7-9,NA,CASSRSGAALHF,TGTGCCAGCAGCCGGTCCGGGGCGGCCCTCCACTTT
NA,TRBJ2-1,TRBV7-2,NA,CASSLAEDEQFF,TGTGCCAGCAGCTTAGCGGAGGATGAGCAGTTCTTC
NA,TRBJ2-7,TRBV7-2,TRBD1,CASSVGQASYEQYF,TGTGCCAGCAGCGTGGGACAGGCCTCCTACGAGCAGTACTTC
many,TRBJ2-7,TRBV12-3/TRBV12-4,NA,CASSRAVTAYEQYF,TGTGCCAGCAGTCGGGCAGTTACAGCCTACGAGCAGTACTTC
few,TRBJ2-3,TRBV6-2/TRBV6-3,NA,CASSYPQGIWADTQYF,TGTGCCAGCAGTTACCCACAGGGCATTTGGGCAGATACGCAGTATTTT
NA,TRBJ1-3,TRBV6-6,NA,CASREPLSGNTIYF,TGTGCCAGCAGGGAGCCCCTCTCTGGAAACACCATATATTTT
few,TRBJ1-1,TRBV5-1,NA,CASSLQDSTEAFF,TGCGCCAGCAGCTTGCAGGATAGCACTGAAGCTTTCTTT
NA,TRBJ2-3,TRBV20-1,NA,CSARDAGSTDTQYF,TGCAGTGCTAGAGATGCGGGGAGCACAGATACGCAGTATTTT
NA,TRBJ2-1,TRBV27,TRBD2,CASSPLAGGGDEQFF,TGTGCCAGCAGTCCCCTAGCGGGAGGGGGGGATGAGCAGTTCTTC
many,TRBJ2-7,TRBV28,NA,CASRSRGKDPYEQYF,TGTGCCAGCAGAAGCCGGGGAAAGGATCCCTACGAGCAGTACTTC
NA,TRBJ2-3,TRBV11-2,NA,CASSLTGADTQYF,TGTGCCAGCAGCTTAACAGGTGCAGATACGCAGTATTTT
few,TRBJ2-3,TRBV18,NA,CASSWDSTDTQYF,TGTGCCAGCTCCTGGGACAGCACAGATACGCAGTATTTT
NA,TRBJ2-5,TRBV28,NA,CASSISTGTLMAQYF,TGTGCCAGCAGTATCTCGACAGGAACGCTGATGGCCCAGTACTTC